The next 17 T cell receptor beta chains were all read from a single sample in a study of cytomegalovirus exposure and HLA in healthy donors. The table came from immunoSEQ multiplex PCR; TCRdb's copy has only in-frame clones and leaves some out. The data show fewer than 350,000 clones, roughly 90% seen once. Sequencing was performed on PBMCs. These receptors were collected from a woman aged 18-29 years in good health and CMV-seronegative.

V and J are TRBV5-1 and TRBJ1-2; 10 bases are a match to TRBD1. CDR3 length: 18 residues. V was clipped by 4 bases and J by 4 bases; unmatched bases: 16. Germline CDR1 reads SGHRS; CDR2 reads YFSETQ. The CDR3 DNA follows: TGCGCCAGCAGCCTTCCCCCGGGACAGGGGAGAACTAGCTATGGCTACACCTTC. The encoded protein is CASSLPPGQGRTSYGYTF.

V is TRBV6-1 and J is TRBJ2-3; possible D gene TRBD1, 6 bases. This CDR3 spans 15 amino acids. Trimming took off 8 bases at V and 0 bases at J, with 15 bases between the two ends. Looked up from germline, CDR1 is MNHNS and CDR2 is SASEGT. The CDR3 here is CASLTDRPSTDTQYF. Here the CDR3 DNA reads TGTGCCAGCCTAACCGACAGGCCTAGCACAGATACGCAGTATTTT.

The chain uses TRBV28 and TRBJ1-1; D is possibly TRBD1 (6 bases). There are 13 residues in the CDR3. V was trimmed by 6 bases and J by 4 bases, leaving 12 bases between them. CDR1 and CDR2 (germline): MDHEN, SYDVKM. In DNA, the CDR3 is TGTGCCAGCAGCCTCGACAGGAGCACTGAAGCTTTCTTT. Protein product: CASSLDRSTEAFF. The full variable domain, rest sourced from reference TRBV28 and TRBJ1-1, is DVKVTQSSRYLVKRTGEKVFLECVQDMDHENMFWYRQDPGLGLRLIYFSYDVKMKEKGDIPEGYSVSREKKERFSLILESASTNQTSMYLCASSLDRSTEAFFGQGTRLTVV.

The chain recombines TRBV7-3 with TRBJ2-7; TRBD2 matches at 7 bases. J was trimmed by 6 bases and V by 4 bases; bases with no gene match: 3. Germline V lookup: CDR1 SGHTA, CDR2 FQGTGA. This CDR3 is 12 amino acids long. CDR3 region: CASSWEGSEQYF. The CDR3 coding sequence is TGTGCCAGCAGCTGGGAGGGCTCCGAGCAGTACTTC.

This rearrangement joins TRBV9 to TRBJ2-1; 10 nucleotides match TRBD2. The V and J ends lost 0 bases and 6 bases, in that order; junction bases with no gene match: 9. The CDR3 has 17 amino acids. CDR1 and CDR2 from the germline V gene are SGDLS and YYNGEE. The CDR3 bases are TGTGCCAGCAGCGTAGCCCCTGGAGCGGGAGGGTTCAATGAGCAGTTCTTC. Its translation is CASSVAPGAGGFNEQFF.

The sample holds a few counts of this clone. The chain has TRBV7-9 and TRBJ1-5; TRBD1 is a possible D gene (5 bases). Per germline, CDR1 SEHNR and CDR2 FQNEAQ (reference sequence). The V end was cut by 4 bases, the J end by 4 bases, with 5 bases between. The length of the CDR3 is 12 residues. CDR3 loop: CASSSGNQPQHF. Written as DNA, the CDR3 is TGTGCCAGCAGCTCAGGGAATCAGCCCCAGCATTTT.

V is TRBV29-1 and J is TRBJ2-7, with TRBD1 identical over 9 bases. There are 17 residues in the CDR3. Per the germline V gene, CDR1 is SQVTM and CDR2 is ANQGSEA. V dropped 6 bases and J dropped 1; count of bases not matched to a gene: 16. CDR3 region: CSVRGRQGGSSSYEQYF. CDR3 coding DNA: TGCAGCGTGAGGGGGCGACAGGGGGGCTCCTCTTCCTACGAGCAGTACTTC.

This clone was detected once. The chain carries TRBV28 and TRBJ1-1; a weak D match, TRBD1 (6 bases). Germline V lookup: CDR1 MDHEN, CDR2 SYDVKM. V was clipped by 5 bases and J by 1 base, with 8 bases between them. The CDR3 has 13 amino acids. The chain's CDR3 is CASSDRPNTEAFF. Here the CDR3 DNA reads TGTGCCAGCAGTGACAGGCCGAACACTGAAGCTTTCTTT. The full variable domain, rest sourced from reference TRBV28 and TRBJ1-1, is DVKVTQSSRYLVKRTGEKVFLECVQDMDHENMFWYRQDPGLGLRLIYFSYDVKMKEKGDIPEGYSVSREKKERFSLILESASTNQTSMYLCASSDRPNTEAFFGQGTRLTVV.

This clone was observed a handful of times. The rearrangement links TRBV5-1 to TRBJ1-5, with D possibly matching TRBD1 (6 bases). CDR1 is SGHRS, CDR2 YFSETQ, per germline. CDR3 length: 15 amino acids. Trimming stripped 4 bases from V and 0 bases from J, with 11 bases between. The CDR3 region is CASSEDSYSNQPQHF. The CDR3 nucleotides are TGCGCCAGCAGCGAGGACAGCTATAGCAATCAGCCCCAGCATTTT.

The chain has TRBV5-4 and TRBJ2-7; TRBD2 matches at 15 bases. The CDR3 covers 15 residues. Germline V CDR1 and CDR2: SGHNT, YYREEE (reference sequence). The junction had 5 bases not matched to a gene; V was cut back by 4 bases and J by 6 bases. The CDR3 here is CASSPGGLAGGEQYF. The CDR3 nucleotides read TGTGCCAGCAGCCCGGGGGGACTAGCGGGAGGCGAGCAGTACTTC.

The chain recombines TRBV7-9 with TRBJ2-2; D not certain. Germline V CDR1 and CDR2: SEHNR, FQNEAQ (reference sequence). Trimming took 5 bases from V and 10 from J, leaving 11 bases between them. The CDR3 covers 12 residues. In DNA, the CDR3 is TGTGCCAGCAGCCCCCCGGCGGTGGAGCTGTTTTTT. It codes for CASSPPAVELFF.

The CDR3 loop reads CASSPRGGAISTGELFF. Here the CDR3 DNA reads TGCGCCAGCAGCCCCCGCGGGGGGGCAATATCGACCGGGGAGCTGTTTTTT. The chain joins TRBV5-1 to TRBJ2-2; 9 nucleotides line up with TRBD2. The length of the CDR3 is 17 residues. Germline V gene sequence: CDR1 SGHRS, CDR2 YFSETQ. The V gene end was trimmed by 4 bases and the J gene end by 5 bases; junction bases not matched to a gene: 12.

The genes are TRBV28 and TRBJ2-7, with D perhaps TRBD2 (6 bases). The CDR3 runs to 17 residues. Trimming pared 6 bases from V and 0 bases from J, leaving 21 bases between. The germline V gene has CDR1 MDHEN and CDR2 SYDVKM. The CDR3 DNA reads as TGTGCCAGCAGCTACTCCCTCCGCGGGACCAGCTCCTACGAGCAGTACTTC. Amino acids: CASSYSLRGTSSYEQYF.

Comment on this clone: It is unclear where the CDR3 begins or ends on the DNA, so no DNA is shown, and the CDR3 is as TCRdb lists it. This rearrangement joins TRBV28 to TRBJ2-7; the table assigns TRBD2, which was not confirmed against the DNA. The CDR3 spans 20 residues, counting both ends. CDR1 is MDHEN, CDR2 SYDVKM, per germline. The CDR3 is CASSSHGFGEGTSGRNGWYF.

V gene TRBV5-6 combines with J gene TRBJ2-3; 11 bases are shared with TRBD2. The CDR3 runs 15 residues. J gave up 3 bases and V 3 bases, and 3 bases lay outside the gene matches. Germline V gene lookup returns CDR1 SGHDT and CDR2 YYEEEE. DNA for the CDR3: TGTGCCAGCAGCTCGACTAGCGGGGAGACAGATACGCAGTATTTT. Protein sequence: CASSSTSGETDTQYF.

The CDR3 DNA is TGCGCCAGCAGCGCCCTAGAAAGGGATACGCAGTATTTT. Its protein is CASSALERDTQYF. The chain has TRBV5-1 and TRBJ2-3; D not resolved. This CDR3 has 13 amino acids. In germline, CDR1 is SGHRS, CDR2 YFSETQ. The germline V and J ends were trimmed by 4 bases and 6 bases, with 12 bases remaining between them. Full variable domain (remainder filled in from reference TRBV5-1 and TRBJ2-3): KAGVTQTPRYLIKTRGQQVTLSCSPISGHRSVSWYQQTPGQGLQFLFEYFSETQRNKGNFPGRFSGRQFSNSRSEMNVSTLELGDSALYLCASSALERDTQYFGPGTRLTVL.

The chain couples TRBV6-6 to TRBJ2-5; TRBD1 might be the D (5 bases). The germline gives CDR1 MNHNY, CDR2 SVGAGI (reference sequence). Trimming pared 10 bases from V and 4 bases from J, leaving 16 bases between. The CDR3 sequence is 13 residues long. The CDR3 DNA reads TGTGCCATAGGTAGGGGTAGTGGAGAGACCCAGTACTTC. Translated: CAIGRGSGETQYF.